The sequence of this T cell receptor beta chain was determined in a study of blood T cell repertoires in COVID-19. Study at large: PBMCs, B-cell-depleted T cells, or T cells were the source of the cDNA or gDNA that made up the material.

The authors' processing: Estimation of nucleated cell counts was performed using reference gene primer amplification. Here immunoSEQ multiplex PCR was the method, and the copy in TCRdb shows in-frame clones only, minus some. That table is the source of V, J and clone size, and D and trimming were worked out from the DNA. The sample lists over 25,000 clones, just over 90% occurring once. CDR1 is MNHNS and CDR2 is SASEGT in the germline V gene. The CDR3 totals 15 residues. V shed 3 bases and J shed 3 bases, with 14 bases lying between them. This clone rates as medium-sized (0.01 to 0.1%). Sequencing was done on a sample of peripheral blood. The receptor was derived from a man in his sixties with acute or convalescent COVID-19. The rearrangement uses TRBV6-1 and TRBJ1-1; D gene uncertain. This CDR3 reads CASSEDGQRDTEAFF. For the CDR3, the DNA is TGTGCCAGCAGTGAGGACGGCCAGAGGGACACTGAAGCTTTCTTT.